These 31 T cell receptor beta chains share one sample of origin, sequenced in a study of response to subunit inactivated influenza vaccine. TCRdb ran MiXCR on the RT-PCR reads and lists one entry per CDR3 protein. The repertoire has 650,000 to 800,000 distinct CDR3 sequences, 11% to 15% of them found once; the top ten carry roughly 6.4%. Sequencing was performed on PBMCs from blood, taken 14 days before vaccination. These receptors all come from a man aged 50 or older who received an inactivated influenza vaccine.

The V and J genes are TRBV11-2 and TRBJ2-1, with TRBD1 identical over 8 bases. The V gene's germline CDR1 is SGHAT and CDR2 FQNNGV. This CDR3 has 16 residues. V trimming: 4 bases; J trimming: 9 bases; junction bases outside the gene matches: 14. The CDR3 region is CASSSRVRGQRGEQFF. CDR3 bases: TGTGCCAGCAGCTCTCGGGTCAGGGGGCAAAGGGGTGAGCAGTTCTTC. The variable domain in full, completed from reference TRBV11-2 and TRBJ2-1, reads EAGVAQSPRYKIIEKRQSVAFWCNPISGHATLYWYQQILGQGPKLLIQFQNNGVVDDSQLPKDRFSAERLKGVDSTLKIQPAKLEDSAVYLCASSSRVRGQRGEQFFGPGTRLTVL.

This clonotype came up a few times. The V gene is TRBV10-3, the J gene TRBJ2-1, with 15 bases that match TRBD2. CDR1 is ENHRY, CDR2 SYGVKD, per germline. Losses at the gene ends were 4 bases for V and 2 bases for J; bases not matched to a gene: 3. The CDR3 has 17 residues. CDR3 sequence (DNA): TGTGCCATCAGTGGGGGGACTAGCGGGGGGACCTACAATGAGCAGTTCTTC. This translates into CAISGGTSGGTYNEQFF.

This clonotype was recorded many times. The chain is built from TRBV14 and TRBJ2-2; D possibly corresponds to TRBD1 (6 bases). The CDR3 is 16 residues long. V dropped 4 bases and J dropped 3 bases, with 15 bases sitting between them. Germline V gene lookup returns CDR1 SGHDN and CDR2 FVKESK. The CDR3 DNA reads as TGTGCCAGCAGCCTTATTACAGGGCGAGACACCGGGGAGCTGTTTTTT. Amino acid sequence: CASSLITGRDTGELFF.

The chain joins TRBV15 to TRBJ2-7; the match to TRBD1 covers 7 bases. This CDR3 comprises 16 residues. Trimming at V came to 0 bases and at J to 0 bases, leaving 5 bases not matched to a gene. CDR1 is LNHNV and CDR2 is YYDKDF in the germline V gene (reference sequence). Here the CDR3 reads CATSRDDRAFSYEQYF. The CDR3 nucleotides are TGTGCCACCAGCAGAGACGACAGGGCGTTCTCCTACGAGCAGTACTTC.

The chain links TRBV9 to TRBJ2-2; D is unresolved. Germline CDR1 and CDR2: SGDLS and YYNGEE. Trimming took off 0 bases at V and 1 base at J, with 4 bases between the two ends. The length of the CDR3 is 14 residues. The CDR3 protein is CASSVARNTGELFF. The DNA for the CDR3 is TGTGCCAGCAGCGTAGCTAGGAACACCGGGGAGCTGTTTTTT. The full variable domain, completed using reference TRBV9 and TRBJ2-2, is DSGVTQTPKHLITATGQRVTLRCSPRSGDLSVYWYQQSLDQGLQFLIQYYNGEERAKGNILERFSAQQFPDLHSELNLSSLELGDSALYFCASSVARNTGELFFGEGSRLTVL.

The chain couples TRBV14 to TRBJ2-3; D is possibly TRBD1 (5 bases). Germline CDR1 and CDR2: SGHDN and FVKESK. The CDR3 is made up of 20 amino acids. V gave up 0 bases and J gave up 6 bases, with 28 bases separating them. The CDR3 sequence is CASSQEWKGMMITPMDTQYF. The CDR3 nucleotides are TGTGCCAGCAGCCAAGAATGGAAGGGGATGATGATCACCCCGATGGATACGCAGTATTTT.

In its sample, this clonotype was seen a few times. This chain links TRBV20-1 with TRBJ1-6, with D perhaps matching TRBD1 (6 bases). This CDR3 is 13 amino acids long. V was pared by 4 bases and J by 6 bases, with 10 bases between. Germline V gene sequence: CDR1 DFQATT, CDR2 SNEGSKA (reference sequence). Written as DNA, the CDR3 is TGCAGTGCTAAAACAGGGACTAATTCACCCCTCCACTTT. The encoded protein is CSAKTGTNSPLHF.

The chain links TRBV24-1 to TRBJ2-5, with no clear D. Per germline, CDR1 KGHDR and CDR2 SFDVKD. V lost 3 bases to trimming and J lost 4 bases, with 14 bases between them. There are 15 residues in the CDR3. The CDR3 loop reads CATSDPALSPETQYF. The CDR3 bases are TGTGCCACCAGTGATCCCGCCCTAAGTCCAGAGACCCAGTACTTC.

The CDR3 sequence is CASSQGLAGGSAGELFF. The CDR3 DNA follows: TGTGCCAGCAGCCAGGGACTAGCGGGGGGGTCGGCCGGGGAGCTGTTTTTT. The chain uses TRBV4-2 and TRBJ2-2, with 16 bases fitting TRBD2. Germline V CDR1 and CDR2: LGHNA, YNFKEQ. The CDR3 has 17 amino acids. With V trimmed by 3 bases and J by 6 bases, 4 bases remained unmatched.

The CDR3 protein is CASSLLASDYEQYF. The CDR3, as DNA: TGCGCCAGCAGCTTGTTGGCCAGCGACTACGAGCAGTACTTC. J is TRBJ2-7 and V is TRBV5-1; D remains ambiguous. This CDR3 has 14 amino acids. The V gene's germline CDR1 is SGHRS and CDR2 YFSETQ. V was cut by 1 base and J by 3 bases, with 11 bases left in between. Full variable domain (missing parts from reference TRBV5-1 and TRBJ2-7): KAGVTQTPRYLIKTRGQQVTLSCSPISGHRSVSWYQQTPGQGLQFLFEYFSETQRNKGNFPGRFSGRQFSNSRSEMNVSTLELGDSALYLCASSLLASDYEQYFGPGTRLTVT.

The chain combines TRBV10-2 with TRBJ2-3, with 9 bases identical to TRBD2. Germline V lookup: CDR1 WSHSY, CDR2 SAAADI. With V trimmed by 7 bases and J by 1 base, 9 bases remained unmatched. The CDR3 runs to 16 residues. This chain's CDR3 is CASIEAVAGGTDTQYF. As DNA, the CDR3 is TGCGCCAGCATCGAGGCGGTAGCGGGAGGCACAGATACGCAGTATTTT.

This clonotype was detected a few times. The CDR3 sequence is CASSLDRGAIGKLFF. As DNA, the CDR3 is TGTGCCAGCAGTTTGGACCGGGGGGCCATTGGAAAACTGTTTTTT. This chain connects TRBV12-3 or TRBV12-4 to TRBJ1-4; possibly TRBD1 for D (6 bases). V lost 3 bases to trimming and J lost 10 bases, with 18 bases between them. The CDR3 extends over 15 amino acids.

This clonotype was counted between two and nine times. The rearrangement joins TRBV6-2 or TRBV6-3 to TRBJ2-1; possible D gene TRBD1, 6 bases. In germline, CDR1 is MNHEY, CDR2 SVGEGT. V was cut by 5 bases and J by 4 bases, with 21 bases left in between. The length of the CDR3 is 17 residues. CDR3 nucleotides: TGTGCCAGCAGTATAATAGGGGGAGTACGATTATACAATGAGCAGTTCTTC. It specifies CASSIIGGVRLYNEQFF.

J is TRBJ2-5 and V is TRBV4-3; TRBD1 is a possible D gene (5 bases). The V end lost 0 bases, the J end lost 5 bases, and 16 bases lay between the germline ends. The V gene's germline CDR1 is LGHNA and CDR2 YSLEER. The length of the CDR3 is 16 residues. CDR3 in amino acids: CASSQDTAGRGETQYF. The CDR3 bases are TGCGCCAGCAGCCAAGATACGGCAGGGCGTGGGGAGACCCAGTACTTC.

In the case of this clonotype: One end of the junction fails to match germline, which may point to a read error. The chain uses TRBV20-1 and TRBJ2-2, with D possibly being TRBD2 (5 bases). Germline loops: CDR1 DFQATT, CDR2 SNEGSKA (reference sequence). The CDR3 is 12 amino acids. The CDR3 protein is CSASGYTGELVF. In DNA, the CDR3 is TGCAGTGCTAGTGGGTACACCGGGGAGCTGGTTTTT.

The V call is TRBV6-4, the J call TRBJ1-3; D is unclear. The CDR3 sequence is 16 residues long. Germline assignment: CDR1 MRHNA and CDR2 SNTAGT. Trimming stripped 0 bases from V and 0 bases from J, with 9 bases between. DNA of the CDR3: TGTGCCAGCAGTGACTCGGACCGAAGCTCTGGAAACACCATATATTTT. Translating gives CASSDSDRSSGNTIYF.

This clonotype was observed many times. CDR3 nucleotides: TGTGCCAGCAGTCAACTAGCGGGAGTGGAGACCCAGTACTTC. As protein: CASSQLAGVETQYF. V is TRBV12-3 or TRBV12-4 and J is TRBJ2-5; 11 bases fit TRBD2. This CDR3 contains 14 residues. With 5 bases clipped from V and 5 bases from J, the junction kept 4 bases outside the gene matches.

The sample holds many counts of this clonotype. The V call is TRBV20-1, the J call TRBJ1-4; unclear D gene. The CDR3 runs 13 residues. The germline gives CDR1 DFQATT, CDR2 SNEGSKA (reference sequence). The ends were cut back, 2 bases at V and 8 bases at J, with 12 bases in the middle. CDR3 loop: CSARRSSKEKLFF. The CDR3 nucleotides are TGCAGTGCTAGACGATCCTCCAAGGAAAAACTGTTTTTT.

This clonotype turned up a few times. V gene TRBV12-3 or TRBV12-4 combines with J gene TRBJ2-1; 10 positions agree with TRBD2. V gave up 4 bases and J gave up 7 bases; unmatched junction bases: 7. The CDR3 sequence is 15 residues long. The CDR3 DNA sequence: TGTGCCAGCAGTTCGAGCGGGGGGGTGAGAAATGAGCAGTTCTTC. Amino acid sequence: CASSSSGGVRNEQFF.

The V and J genes are TRBV9 and TRBJ2-7; D gene ambiguous. Trimming took off 4 bases at V and 4 bases at J, with 15 bases between the two ends. Germline CDR1 reads SGDLS; CDR2 reads YYNGEE. The CDR3 spans 14 residues. CDR3 sequence (DNA): TGTGCCAGCAGCCCCACGAGCTGGGGTTACGAGCAGTACTTC. The encoded protein is CASSPTSWGYEQYF. The entire variable domain, with the rest obtained from reference TRBV9 and TRBJ2-7, is as follows: DSGVTQTPKHLITATGQRVTLRCSPRSGDLSVYWYQQSLDQGLQFLIQYYNGEERAKGNILERFSAQQFPDLHSELNLSSLELGDSALYFCASSPTSWGYEQYFGPGTRLTVT.

This chain joins TRBV20-1 and TRBJ2-7; a weak D match, TRBD1 (5 bases). CDR1 is DFQATT, CDR2 SNEGSKA, per germline (reference sequence). The CDR3 totals 13 residues. The ends were cut back, 6 bases at V and 1 base at J, with 13 bases in the middle. The CDR3 loop reads CSASNRRSYEQYF. DNA for the CDR3: TGCAGTGCCTCGAACAGGCGATCCTACGAGCAGTACTTC.

The chain has TRBV20-1 and TRBJ2-1; D is undetermined. This CDR3 region has 14 residues. V lost 3 bases and J 3 bases, leaving 12 bases between the germline ends. Germline lookup yields CDR1 DFQATT and CDR2 SNEGSKA (reference sequence). CDR3 sequence (DNA): TGCAGTGCTAGGCCTAGTCTCGGCTACAATGAGCAGTTCTTC. Residues: CSARPSLGYNEQFF.

This chain connects TRBV28 to TRBJ2-7, with D possibly being TRBD1 (5 bases). This CDR3 has 11 residues. V dropped 4 bases and J dropped 9 bases, with 10 bases sitting between them. Germline V lookup: CDR1 MDHEN, CDR2 SYDVKM. The chain's CDR3 is CASSSRDVQYF. In nucleotides, the CDR3 is TGTGCCAGCAGTTCCAGGGATGTGCAGTACTTC.

There are many counts of this clonotype. The genes are TRBV12-3 or TRBV12-4 and TRBJ2-2; 11 bases align to TRBD2. This CDR3 has 15 residues. V trimming: 7 bases; J trimming: 5 bases; junction bases outside the gene matches: 6. The CDR3 sequence is CASTASGRRTGELFF. The CDR3 DNA follows: TGTGCCAGCACCGCTAGCGGGAGGAGGACCGGGGAGCTGTTTTTT.

This clonotype occurred a few times. The V gene is TRBV5-5, the J gene TRBJ2-1; the D is unclear. The CDR3 sequence is 15 residues long. CDR1 and CDR2 from the germline V gene are SGHKS and YYEKEE (reference sequence). Trimming pared 2 bases from V and 1 base from J, leaving 10 bases between. For the CDR3, the DNA is TGTGCCAGCAGCTTTCCCCGCCAATCCTACAATGAGCAGTTCTTC. It translates to CASSFPRQSYNEQFF.

The rearrangement uses TRBV28 and TRBJ1-5; D gene ambiguous. Germline V gives CDR1 MDHEN, CDR2 SYDVKM. The CDR3 length is 12 residues. Trimming left V 9 bases short and J 7 bases short, with 13 bases between. The CDR3 reads CARGRNGQPQHF. In DNA form, the CDR3 reads TGTGCCAGAGGACGGAATGGGCAGCCCCAGCATTTT.

This chain links TRBV7-9 with TRBJ2-2; no firm D call. The CDR3 runs to 14 residues. Trimming cost V 0 bases and J 3 bases, with 5 bases left between them. In germline, CDR1 is SEHNR, CDR2 FQNEAQ (reference sequence). The CDR3: CASSLAGYTGELFF. The CDR3 bases are TGTGCCAGCAGCTTAGCCGGATACACCGGGGAGCTGTTTTTT.

This chain uses TRBV3-1 with TRBJ2-6; no firm D call. CDR1 and CDR2 (germline): LGHDT, YNNKEL (reference sequence). The CDR3 length is 14 residues. V shed 4 bases and J shed 2 bases, with 6 bases lying between them. CDR3 loop: CASSRLAGANVLTF. The CDR3 region has the DNA TGTGCCAGCAGCCGGCTGGCTGGGGCCAACGTCCTGACTTTC.

This clonotype was observed a few times. This chain joins TRBV27 and TRBJ2-3; 12 nucleotides match TRBD2. The CDR3 covers 17 residues. Germline CDR1 reads MNHEY; CDR2 reads SMNVEV (reference sequence). After removal of 8 bases from V and 0 bases from J, the junction contained 9 bases not matched to a gene. CDR3 DNA: TGTGCCAGCGGATCCCGACTAGCGGGGGCCAGCACAGATACGCAGTATTTT. Translated, it gives CASGSRLAGASTDTQYF.

The rearrangement uses TRBV7-8 and TRBJ1-1; TRBD1 matches at 9 bases. Germline V gives CDR1 SGHVS, CDR2 FQNEAQ. The V and J ends lost 1 base and 6 bases, in that order; junction bases with no gene match: 12. The CDR3 is 17 residues long. The CDR3 sequence is CASSLGGTGRLIAEAFF. CDR3 coding DNA: TGTGCCAGCAGCTTAGGGGGGACAGGGAGATTAATTGCTGAAGCTTTCTTT.

This clonotype was counted only a few times. The chain joins TRBV12-3 or TRBV12-4 to TRBJ2-3, with 7 bases aligning to TRBD1. The CDR3 runs 16 residues. V shed 4 bases, J shed 2 bases, and the junction held 9 bases outside the gene matches. CDR3 nucleotide sequence: TGTGCCAGCAGTTGGGACAGCCAGATAAACACAGATACGCAGTATTTT. Protein product: CASSWDSQINTDTQYF.